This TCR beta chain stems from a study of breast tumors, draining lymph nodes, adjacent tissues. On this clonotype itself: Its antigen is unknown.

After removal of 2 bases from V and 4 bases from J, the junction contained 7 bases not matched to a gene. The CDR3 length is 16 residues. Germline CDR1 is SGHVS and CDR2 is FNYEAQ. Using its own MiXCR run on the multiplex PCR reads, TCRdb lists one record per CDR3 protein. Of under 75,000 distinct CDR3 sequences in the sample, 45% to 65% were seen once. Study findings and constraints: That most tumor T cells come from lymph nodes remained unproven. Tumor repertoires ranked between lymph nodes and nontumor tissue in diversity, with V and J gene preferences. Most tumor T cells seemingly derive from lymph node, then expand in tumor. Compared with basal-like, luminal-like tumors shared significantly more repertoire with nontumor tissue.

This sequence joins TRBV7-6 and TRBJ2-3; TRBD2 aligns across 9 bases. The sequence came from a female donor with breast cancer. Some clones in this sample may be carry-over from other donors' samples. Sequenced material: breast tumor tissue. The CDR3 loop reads CASSLISGRGADTQYF. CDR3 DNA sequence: TGTGCCAGCAGCTTAATTAGCGGGAGAGGGGCAGATACGCAGTATTTT.